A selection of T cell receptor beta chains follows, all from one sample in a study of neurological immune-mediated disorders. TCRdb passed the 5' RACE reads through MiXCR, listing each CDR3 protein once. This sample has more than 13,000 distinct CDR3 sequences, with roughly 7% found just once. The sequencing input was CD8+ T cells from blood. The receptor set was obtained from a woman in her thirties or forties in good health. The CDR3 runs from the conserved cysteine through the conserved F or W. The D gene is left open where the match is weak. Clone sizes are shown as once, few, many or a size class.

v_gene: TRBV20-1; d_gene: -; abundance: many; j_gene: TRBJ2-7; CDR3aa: CSAKGPDYEQYF; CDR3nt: TGCAGTGCTAAAGGACCCGACTACGAGCAGTACTTC
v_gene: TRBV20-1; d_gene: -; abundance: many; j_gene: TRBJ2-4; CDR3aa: CSARLSGIAPNIQYF; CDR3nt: TGCAGTGCTAGACTTTCCGGGATCGCCCCAAACATTCAGTACTTC
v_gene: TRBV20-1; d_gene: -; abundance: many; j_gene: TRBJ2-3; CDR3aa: CSAQREPTDTQYF; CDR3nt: TGCAGTGCTCAACGGGAACCCACAGATACGCAGTATTTT
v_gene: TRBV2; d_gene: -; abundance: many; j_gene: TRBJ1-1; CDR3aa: CASRRRVYTEAFF; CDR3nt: TGTGCCAGCAGAAGGAGGGTCTACACTGAAGCTTTCTTT
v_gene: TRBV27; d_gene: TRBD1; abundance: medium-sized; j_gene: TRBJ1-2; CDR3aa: CASRGTGPLNTYGYTF; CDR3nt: TGTGCCAGCAGGGGGACAGGCCCTTTGAACACCTATGGCTACACCTTC
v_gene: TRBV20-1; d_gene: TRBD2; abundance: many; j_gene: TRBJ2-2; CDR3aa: CSVGLAGYTGELFF; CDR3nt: TGCAGTGTTGGTCTAGCGGGATACACCGGGGAGCTGTTTTTT
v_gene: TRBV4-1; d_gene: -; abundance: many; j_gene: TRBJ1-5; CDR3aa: CASSQDGIWPQHF; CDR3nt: TGCGCCAGCAGCCAAGATGGAATCTGGCCCCAGCATTTT
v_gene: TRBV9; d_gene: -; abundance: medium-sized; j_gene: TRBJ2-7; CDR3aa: CASSVEAPGDEQYF; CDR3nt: TGTGCCAGCAGCGTAGAAGCTCCGGGGGACGAGCAGTACTTC
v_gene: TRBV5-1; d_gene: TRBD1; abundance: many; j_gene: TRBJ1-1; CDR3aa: CASSLRGTGNTEAFF; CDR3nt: TGCGCCAGCAGCTTGCGAGGGACAGGGAACACTGAAGCTTTCTTT
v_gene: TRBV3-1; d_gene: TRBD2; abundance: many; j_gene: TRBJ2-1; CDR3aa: CASSQDSSSGRADEQFF; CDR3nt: TGTGCCAGCAGCCAAGATAGTTCCAGCGGGAGGGCCGATGAGCAGTTCTTC
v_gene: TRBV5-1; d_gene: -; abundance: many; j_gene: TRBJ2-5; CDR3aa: CASSLFGTQETQYF; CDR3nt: TGCGCCAGCAGCTTGTTTGGGACCCAAGAGACCCAGTACTTC
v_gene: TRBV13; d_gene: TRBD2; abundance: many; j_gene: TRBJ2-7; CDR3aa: CASSHGTSGGYEQYF; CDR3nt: TGTGCCAGCAGCCACGGGACTAGCGGGGGGTACGAGCAGTACTTC
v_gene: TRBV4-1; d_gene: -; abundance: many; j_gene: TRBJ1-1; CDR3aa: CASSQDSDEAFF; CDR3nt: TGCGCCAGCAGCCAAGATTCAGATGAAGCTTTCTTT
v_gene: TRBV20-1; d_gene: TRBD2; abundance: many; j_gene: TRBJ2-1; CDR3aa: CSAGGTSGRFNEQFF; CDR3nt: TGCAGTGCTGGGGGGACTAGCGGGAGGTTTAATGAGCAGTTCTTC
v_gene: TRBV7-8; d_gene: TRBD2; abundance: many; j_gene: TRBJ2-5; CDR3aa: CASSLSGLAGQETQYF; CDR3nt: TGTGCCAGCAGCTTGTCGGGACTAGCGGGACAAGAGACCCAGTACTTC
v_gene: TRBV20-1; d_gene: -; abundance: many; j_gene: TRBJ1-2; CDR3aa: CSAPGGLHQNYGYTF; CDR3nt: TGCAGTGCTCCCGGTGGACTGCACCAAAACTATGGCTACACCTTC
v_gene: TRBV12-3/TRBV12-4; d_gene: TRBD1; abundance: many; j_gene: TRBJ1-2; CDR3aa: CASSFLSGQGWGGYTF; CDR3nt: TGTGCCAGCAGTTTTTTGTCGGGACAGGGTTGGGGTGGCTACACCTTC
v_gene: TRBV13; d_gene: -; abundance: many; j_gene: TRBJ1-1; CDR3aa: CASSEGEGPEAFF; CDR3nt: TGTGCCAGCAGCGAAGGGGAGGGACCTGAAGCTTTCTTT
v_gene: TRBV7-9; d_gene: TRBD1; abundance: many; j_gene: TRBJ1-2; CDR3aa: CATTGDGLLYGYTF; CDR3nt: TGTGCCACCACAGGGGACGGACTCCTCTATGGCTACACCTTC
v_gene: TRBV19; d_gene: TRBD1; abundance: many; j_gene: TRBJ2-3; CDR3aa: CASSIEGSRGQGEDTQYF; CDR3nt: TGTGCCAGTAGTATAGAAGGTAGCCGCGGACAGGGAGAAGATACGCAGTATTTT
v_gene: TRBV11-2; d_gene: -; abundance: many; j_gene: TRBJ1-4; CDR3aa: CASSLGHRATNEKLFF; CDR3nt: TGTGCCAGCAGCTTAGGACACCGTGCAACTAATGAAAAACTGTTTTTT